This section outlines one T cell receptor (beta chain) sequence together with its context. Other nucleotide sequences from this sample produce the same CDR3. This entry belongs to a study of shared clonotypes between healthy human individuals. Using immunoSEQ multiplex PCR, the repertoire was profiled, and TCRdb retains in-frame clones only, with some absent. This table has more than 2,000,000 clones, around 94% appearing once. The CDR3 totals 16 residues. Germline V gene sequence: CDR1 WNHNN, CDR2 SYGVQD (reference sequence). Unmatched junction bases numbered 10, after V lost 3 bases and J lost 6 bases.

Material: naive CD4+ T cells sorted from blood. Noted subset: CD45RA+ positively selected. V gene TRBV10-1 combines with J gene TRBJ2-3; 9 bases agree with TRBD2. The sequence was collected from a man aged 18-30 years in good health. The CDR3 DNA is TGCGCCAGCAGTGATTTGGCGGGAGGGCCCGAGGATACGCAGTATTTT. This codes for CASSDLAGGPEDTQYF.